Shown below are 23 T cell receptor beta chains from a single sample sequenced in a study of T cells in Graves' hyperthyroidism and ophthalmopathy. TCR beta CDR3 regions were amplified from RNA transcripts. During a first-round RT-PCR of the TCR CDR3, the HTBI primer set was used. TCRdb independently ran MiXCR on the multiplex PCR reads; one entry per CDR3 protein. In the table there are approximately 560,000 distinct CDR3 sequences, 35% to 55% of which are singletons. Sample: peripheral blood or thyroid tissue (not recorded which). The origin of the receptors is a woman aged 18-35 years with Graves' hyperthyroidism.

Points on this clonotype: Given the absence of the conserved phenylalanine or tryptophan at the CDR3 end, a read error is likely. The chain links TRBV20-1 to TRBJ2-7; TRBD2 is a possible D gene (6 bases). The CDR3 length is 13 residues. Germline CDR1 reads DFQATT; CDR2 reads SNEGSKA (reference sequence). The V and J ends lost 5 bases and 0 bases respectively, with 11 bases between them. The CDR3 sequence: CSAPRDFSYEQYY. The CDR3 DNA follows: TGCAGTGCTCCCCGGGACTTCTCCTACGAGCAGTACTAC.

The V and J genes are TRBV20-1 and TRBJ2-5, with 8 bases identical to TRBD2. The CDR3 loop spans 14 amino acids. V gave up 7 bases and J gave up 7 bases; unmatched junction bases: 14. Germline V CDR1 and CDR2: DFQATT, SNEGSKA (reference sequence). This CDR3 is CSVVSGKAGGTQYF. The DNA of the CDR3 is TGCAGTGTCGTTAGCGGGAAGGCCGGTGGGACCCAGTACTTC.

To note about this clonotype: A much bigger clone sits one base away, suggesting this may be a read error. This chain connects TRBV7-2 to TRBJ2-2, with D possibly being TRBD2 (6 bases). This CDR3 spans 15 amino acids. Per the germline V gene, CDR1 is SGHTA and CDR2 is FQGNSA. The CDR3 nucleotides read TGTGCCAGCAGCCCGGACGGTACGAACACCGGGGGGCTGTTTTTT. Residues: CASSPDGTNTGGLFF.

This clonotype was counted at least ten times. The gene calls are TRBV29-1 and TRBJ2-7, with a tentative D call TRBD2 (6 bases). The CDR3 is made up of 13 amino acids. V shed 1 base and J shed 3 bases, with 10 bases lying between them. Per germline, CDR1 SQVTM and CDR2 ANQGSEA. CDR3 protein: CSVEGGKSYEQYF. The CDR3 coding sequence is TGCAGCGTTGAAGGCGGGAAAAGCTACGAGCAGTACTTC.

The chain is built from TRBV29-1 and TRBJ1-1; D possibly corresponds to TRBD1 (5 bases). Trimming took off 5 bases at V and 5 bases at J, with 21 bases between the two ends. This CDR3 has 15 amino acids. Germline V gives CDR1 SQVTM, CDR2 ANQGSEA. CDR3 residues: CSVRSLRGRGTEAFF. CDR3 nucleotides: TGCAGCGTTCGGTCGTTAAGGGGAAGAGGAACTGAAGCTTTCTTT.

This clonotype appeared a few times. The rearrangement links TRBV19 to TRBJ2-2; D not resolved. Germline V lookup: CDR1 LNHDA, CDR2 SQIVND (reference sequence). V was pared by 6 bases and J by 7 bases, with 15 bases between. The CDR3 loop spans 14 amino acids. CDR3 bases: TGTGCCAGTAGATTAGCCGGAAGTAGCGGGGAGCTGTTTTTT. Residues: CASRLAGSSGELFF.

V is TRBV20-1 and J is TRBJ2-1, with a possible D match to TRBD2 (6 bases). This CDR3 has 14 residues. Germline V gives CDR1 DFQATT, CDR2 SNEGSKA (reference sequence). V lost 4 bases and J 1 base, leaving 11 bases between the germline ends. Here the CDR3 reads CSAMRDLSYNEQFF. The CDR3 DNA sequence: TGCAGTGCTATGCGGGACCTATCCTACAATGAGCAGTTCTTC.

The rearrangement links TRBV2 to TRBJ1-2, with D possibly being TRBD1 (6 bases). The CDR3 has 13 residues. Germline V gene sequence: CDR1 SNHLY, CDR2 FYNNEI. V was pared by 2 bases and J by 12 bases, with 16 bases between. Here the CDR3 reads CASSEMGEGGNTF. The CDR3 coding sequence is TGTGCCAGCAGTGAAATGGGGGAAGGGGGAAACACCTTC.

On this clonotype itself: A single base separates this from a much larger clone, so it may be a read error. The chain has TRBV10-3 and TRBJ2-7; D is perhaps TRBD1 (5 bases). Looked up from germline, CDR1 is ENHRY and CDR2 is SYGVKD. The CDR3 spans 14 residues. CDR3 residues: CATSSLGVAYEQYF. The DNA for the CDR3 is TGTGCCACCAGTAGCCTAGGGGTCGCCTACGAGCAGTACTTC.

The gene calls are TRBV7-2 and TRBJ2-7; D might be TRBD1 (5 bases). Germline V gene data show CDR1 as SGHTA and CDR2 as FQGNSA. Trimming removed 6 bases from V and 6 bases from J, with 9 bases in between. CDR3 length: 11 amino acids. This CDR3 reads CASSEQVEQYF. As DNA, the CDR3 is TGTGCCAGCAGTGAACAGGTCGAGCAGTACTTC.

The rearrangement links TRBV10-3 to TRBJ2-5; TRBD1 matches at 7 bases. V gave up 2 bases and J gave up 5 bases; unmatched junction bases: 5. CDR1 and CDR2 from the germline V gene are ENHRY and SYGVKD. CDR3 length equals 14 residues. The CDR3 loop is CAISERDSGETQYF. As DNA, the CDR3 is TGTGCCATCAGTGAGCGGGACAGTGGGGAGACCCAGTACTTC.

This clonotype was observed a few times. Being one base from a much bigger clone, this may be a read error. The genes are TRBV7-3 and TRBJ1-1; 8 nucleotides agree with TRBD1. CDR1 and CDR2 (germline): SGHTA, FQGTGA. The CDR3 sequence is 13 residues long. CDR3 coding DNA: TGTGCCGGCAGCGCGGACAGGGAGACTGAAGCTTTCTTT. Its protein product is CAGSADRETEAFF.

This clonotype was found many times. The chain employs TRBV12-3 or TRBV12-4 and TRBJ1-2; D may be TRBD1 (5 bases). V lost 4 bases to trimming and J lost 6 bases, with 6 bases between them. The CDR3 runs 11 residues. The chain's CDR3 is CASSWGDGYTF. The DNA for the CDR3 is TGTGCCAGCAGTTGGGGGGATGGCTACACCTTC.

V and J are TRBV24-1 and TRBJ2-1; D is undetermined. V gave up 0 bases and J gave up 7 bases, with 15 bases separating them. This CDR3 spans 16 amino acids. CDR1 is KGHDR, CDR2 SFDVKD, per germline. The CDR3: CATSDLQVSSRNEQFF. As DNA, the CDR3 is TGTGCCACCAGTGATTTGCAGGTATCGAGCAGGAATGAGCAGTTCTTC.

This clonotype has just a few counts. Germline is not matched at one junction end, which may reflect a read error. V usage is TRBV29-1 and J usage is TRBJ1-1; tentative D call: TRBD1 (6 bases). This CDR3 contains 9 residues. The germline V gene has CDR1 SQVTM and CDR2 ANQGSEA. The CDR3 loop reads CSVWSGTLF. CDR3 bases: TGCAGCGTTTGGAGTGGGACACTCTTT.

A remark on this clonotype: Just one base apart from a much larger clone, this may be a read error. This rearrangement joins TRBV29-1 to TRBJ1-2; D call uncertain. Germline CDR1 SQVTM, CDR2 ANQGSEA. Trimming removed 7 bases at V and 8 bases at J, with 23 bases between. CDR3 length: 14 residues. The chain's CDR3 is CSASQSQEAGGYTF. The CDR3 nucleotides are TGCAGCGCCTCTCAAAGTCAGGAGGCAGGCGGCTACACCTTC.

This clonotype has just a few counts. The chain employs TRBV9 and TRBJ2-7, with 13 bases that match TRBD2. The CDR3 consists of 14 residues. V lost 4 bases, J lost 6 bases, and 4 bases stayed unmatched. Germline CDR1 SGDLS, CDR2 YYNGEE. In DNA, the CDR3 is TGTGCCAGCAGCCCCGGGACTAGCGGGACCGAGCAGTACTTC. It yields the protein CASSPGTSGTEQYF.

The J gene is TRBJ2-1, the V gene TRBV29-1; 8 nucleotides match TRBD2. CDR3 length equals 15 residues. Germline-derived CDR1 and CDR2 are SQVTM and ANQGSEA. Trimming cost V 4 bases and J 1 base; bases outside gene matches: 6. In DNA, the CDR3 is TGCAGCGTTGGGCCGGGAGGGGTTTCCTACAATGAGCAGTTCTTC. Residues: CSVGPGGVSYNEQFF.

The chain joins TRBV7-2 to TRBJ2-7, with 7 bases lining up with TRBD1. The CDR3 has 14 amino acids. The junction had 13 bases not matched to a gene; V was cut back by 6 bases and J by 8 bases. The V gene's germline CDR1 is SGHTA and CDR2 FQGNSA. The DNA for the CDR3 is TGTGCCAGCAGTCGACAGGGTGAGAGTGACAAGCAGTACTTC. As protein: CASSRQGESDKQYF.

This clonotype was counted a single time. V gene TRBV7-9 combines with J gene TRBJ1-4; the match to TRBD1 covers 9 bases. Germline V CDR1 and CDR2: SEHNR, FQNEAQ (reference sequence). The CDR3 has 14 residues. Trimming took 6 bases from V and 8 from J; bases not matched to a gene: 7. The CDR3 loop is CASSGTGLNEKLFF. The CDR3 coding sequence is TGTGCCAGCAGTGGGACAGGGCTCAACGAAAAACTGTTTTTT.

Ten or more counts support this clonotype. The rearrangement joins TRBV10-1 to TRBJ1-4; D is possibly TRBD1 (6 bases). The V gene's germline CDR1 is WNHNN and CDR2 SYGVQD (reference sequence). This CDR3 region has 14 residues. Trimming shortened V by 3 bases and J by 7 bases, and 12 bases separated the two germline ends. CDR3 loop: CASSEGGQPEKLFF. Here the CDR3 DNA reads TGCGCCAGCAGTGAAGGGGGGCAGCCTGAAAAACTGTTTTTT.

This sequence joins TRBV20-1 and TRBJ1-1; 8 bases map to TRBD1. Germline trimming cut 6 bases from V and 5 bases from J; bases unmatched to any gene: 8. Germline V gene data show CDR1 as DFQATT and CDR2 as SNEGSKA (reference sequence). The CDR3 consists of 13 residues. The CDR3 protein is CSALQGVQTEAFF. In DNA form, the CDR3 reads TGCAGTGCGCTACAGGGGGTACAGACTGAAGCTTTCTTT.

A few counts support this clonotype. The V call is TRBV19, the J call TRBJ1-5; TRBD1 aligns across 8 bases. Germline trimming cut 8 bases from V and 5 bases from J; bases unmatched to any gene: 11. The germline V gene has CDR1 LNHDA and CDR2 SQIVND (reference sequence). This CDR3 region has 15 residues. CDR3: CASAPTGDSYQPQHF. The CDR3 bases are TGTGCCAGTGCACCGACAGGGGATAGTTATCAGCCCCAGCATTTT.